This T cell receptor (beta chain) was profiled in a study of CD8 T cells in Susac syndrome. Germline CDR1 GTSNPN, CDR2 SVGIG (reference sequence). V was pared by 2 bases and J by 4 bases, with 14 bases between. The CDR3 consists of 14 residues. TCR beta from blood CD8+ and CD4+ T cells was sequenced. Relapsing-remitting disease, either stable or active, was present in the treatment-naive patients who were the multiple sclerosis controls. The authors reverse transcribed 0.5 to 1 ug RNA with random hexamers. The amplification used immunoSEQ multiplex PCR on TCR beta CDR3; it spanned 54 Vbeta and 13 Jbeta. TCRdb reanalysed the immunoSEQ multiplex PCR reads using MiXCR and keeps one entry per CDR3 protein. The sample lists 180,000 or so distinct CDR3 sequences, 90% to 95% occurring once.

The clonotype originates from a human donor with multiple sclerosis. The chain recombines TRBV30 with TRBJ1-1; D is possibly TRBD1 (6 bases). The sequenced material came from CD4+ T cells from PBMCs. The DNA of the CDR3 is TGTGCCTGGAGTTCAGGGGATTGGGGCACTGAAGCTTTCTTT. Its translation: CAWSSGDWGTEAFF.